One sample yielded the 29 T cell receptor beta chains listed below, sequenced in a study of patients and donors after allogeneic stem cell transplantation. TCRdb re-derived calls from the RT-PCR reads in MiXCR, one entry per CDR3 protein. This table has over 350,000 distinct CDR3 sequences, roughly 17% appearing once. The source material was blood, either unsorted or a sorted T cell fraction (not recorded which). All receptors derive from a human donor who was either an allogeneic HSCT recipient or a stem cell or donor lymphocyte infusion donor (not recorded which). It is not recorded whose cells these are; they may come from a transplant donor.

The chain links TRBV3-1 to TRBJ1-1; a possible D gene is TRBD1 (5 bases). The CDR3 length is 14 residues. V shed 4 bases and J shed 3 bases, with 12 bases lying between them. From germline, CDR1 is LGHDT and CDR2 YNNKEL (reference sequence). CDR3 nucleotide sequence: TGTGCCAGCAGCCTAACGCAGGGTGACACTGAAGCTTTCTTT. This sequence encodes CASSLTQGDTEAFF.

Only a few counts were recorded for this clonotype. The chain uses TRBV3-1 and TRBJ1-6; 7 nucleotides align to TRBD1. This CDR3 has 14 amino acids. Germline lookup yields CDR1 LGHDT and CDR2 YNNKEL (reference sequence). The V segment lost 4 bases and the J segment 13 bases; nucleotides outside the gene matches: 10. The CDR3 reads CASSRSGQSPPLHF. The DNA for the CDR3 is TGTGCCAGCAGCCGCTCGGGACAGAGTCCCCCCCTCCACTTT.

The chain couples TRBV6-5 to TRBJ1-2, with unresolved D. Deletions cut 0 bases from V and 7 bases from J, with 15 bases between. CDR3 length equals 15 residues. Germline lookup yields CDR1 MNHEY and CDR2 SVGAGI. CDR3 DNA: TGTGCCAGCAGTTACTCCGCGAGGGTATCGGCTGGCTACACCTTC. Translated: CASSYSARVSAGYTF.

The rearrangement uses TRBV11-1 and TRBJ2-7, with D unresolved. Trimming shortened V by 1 base and J by 1 base, and 20 bases separated the two germline ends. This CDR3 has 18 residues. Germline V gene lookup returns CDR1 SGHAT and CDR2 FQDESV (reference sequence). CDR3 sequence reads: CASSLVRSLYRSSYEQYF. The CDR3 DNA sequence: TGTGCCAGCAGCTTAGTACGCTCCCTCTATAGGTCTTCCTACGAGCAGTACTTC.

The V and J genes are TRBV10-2 and TRBJ1-2; the D gene is possibly TRBD1 (5 bases). The CDR3 is made up of 14 amino acids. The germline V and J ends were trimmed by 3 bases and 4 bases, with 12 bases remaining between them. The V gene's germline CDR1 is WSHSY and CDR2 SAAADI. CDR3 residues: CASSEWGGFYGYTF. CDR3 DNA sequence: TGCGCCAGCAGTGAATGGGGGGGTTTCTATGGCTACACCTTC.

This clonotype has more than one count but fewer than ten. V gene TRBV19 combines with J gene TRBJ2-5; D is unclear. CDR1 is LNHDA and CDR2 is SQIVND in the germline V gene (reference sequence). V lost 5 bases and J 6 bases, leaving 16 bases between the germline ends. CDR3 size: 14 residues. CDR3 amino acids: CASSLLAKGKTQYF. The CDR3 DNA reads TGTGCCAGTAGTCTTCTGGCAAAGGGAAAGACCCAGTACTTC.

The chain couples TRBV7-9 to TRBJ2-7; D not resolved. CDR3 size: 13 residues. Trimming took 2 bases from V and 0 from J, leaving 5 bases between them. Germline loops: CDR1 SEHNR, CDR2 FQNEAQ (reference sequence). DNA of the CDR3: TGTGCCAGCAGCTTATTCCCCTCCTACGAGCAGTACTTC. Translation: CASSLFPSYEQYF.

This clonotype was picked up a small number of times. This chain joins TRBV7-2 and TRBJ2-7; TRBD1 is a possible D gene (5 bases). Germline assignment: CDR1 SGHTA and CDR2 FQGNSA. Trimming took off 5 bases at V and 2 bases at J, with 19 bases between the two ends. This CDR3 spans 16 amino acids. This chain's CDR3 is CASSTRTRHSPYEQYF. CDR3 in DNA: TGTGCCAGCAGCACCCGGACACGCCATTCCCCCTACGAGCAGTACTTC.

The V gene is TRBV4-1, the J gene TRBJ2-1, with D possibly being TRBD2 (5 bases). The CDR3 runs 16 residues. Germline-derived CDR1 and CDR2 are MGHRA and YSYEKL. V gave up 6 bases and J gave up 3 bases, with 18 bases separating them. In DNA form, the CDR3 reads TGCGCCAGCAGTTTCCAGATAGCGACATACTACAATGAGCAGTTCTTC. It specifies CASSFQIATYYNEQFF.

This clonotype has just a few counts. This chain links TRBV27 with TRBJ2-7; 7 bases fit TRBD1. V gave up 2 bases and J gave up 6 bases; unmatched junction bases: 7. The CDR3 consists of 14 residues. The germline V gene has CDR1 MNHEY and CDR2 SMNVEV (reference sequence). Here the CDR3 DNA reads TGTGCCAGCAGTTTACCCGGCAGGGGGAGCGAGCAGTACTTC. This encodes CASSLPGRGSEQYF.

V and J are TRBV6-1 and TRBJ2-7, with D tentatively TRBD2 (6 bases). The CDR3 has 19 residues. V lost 6 bases, J lost 3 bases, and 30 bases lay in between. Looked up from germline, CDR1 is MNHNS and CDR2 is SASEGT. The CDR3 is CASSLGGLGAQNFLYEQYF. The DNA for the CDR3 is TGTGCCAGCAGCCTGGGGGGACTGGGAGCCCAGAATTTTCTCTACGAGCAGTACTTC.

V is TRBV20-1 and J is TRBJ2-7; 10 bases line up with TRBD1. Trimming at V came to 1 base and at J to 7 bases, leaving 10 bases not matched to a gene. The germline gives CDR1 DFQATT, CDR2 SNEGSKA (reference sequence). This CDR3 contains 15 residues. The DNA for the CDR3 is TGCAGTGCTAGAGTAAGGGACAGGGGCCTGAAAGAGCAGTACTTC. Its protein is CSARVRDRGLKEQYF.

This clonotype came up many times. The rearrangement joins TRBV5-1 to TRBJ2-7, with D perhaps TRBD1 or TRBD2 (6 bases each). The CDR3 sequence is 14 residues long. With 1 base removed from V and 7 bases from J, the gap between germline ends came to 15 bases. In germline, CDR1 is SGHRS, CDR2 YFSETQ. CDR3 sequence: CASSLRPEGGEQYF. CDR3 coding DNA: TGCGCCAGCAGCTTGCGCCCCGAAGGGGGGGAGCAGTACTTC.

The chain links TRBV9 to TRBJ2-7, with D possibly being TRBD1 (5 bases). The V and J ends lost 1 base and 5 bases respectively, with 13 bases between them. Germline V gene data show CDR1 as SGDLS and CDR2 as YYNGEE. The CDR3 is made up of 14 amino acids. CDR3 nucleotides: TGTGCCAGCAGCGTACAGGGAACAGGCGACGAGCAGTACTTC. Residues: CASSVQGTGDEQYF.

In its sample, this clonotype was seen a few times. The chain combines TRBV29-1 with TRBJ2-2; 15 positions match TRBD2. There are 17 residues in the CDR3. The ends lost 6 bases at V and 7 bases at J; junction bases unmatched: 12. CDR1 and CDR2 from the germline V gene are SQVTM and ANQGSEA. CDR3 loop: CSVQPRGLAGGIGELFF. The CDR3 coding sequence is TGCAGCGTCCAACCCCGGGGACTAGCGGGAGGTATCGGGGAGCTGTTTTTT.

This clonotype was detected a few times. The chain employs TRBV7-2 and TRBJ1-6, with 7 bases that match TRBD1. J lost 7 bases, V lost 5 bases, and 8 bases had no gene match. Germline V lookup: CDR1 SGHTA, CDR2 FQGNSA. This CDR3 spans 15 amino acids. The CDR3 sequence: CASSSRQGGNSPLHF. The CDR3 nucleotides are TGTGCCAGCAGCAGCCGACAGGGAGGCAATTCACCCCTCCACTTT.

The CDR3 DNA reads TGCAGTGCCTACAGCGGGGGGCAAGAGACCCAGTACTTC. It translates to CSAYSGGQETQYF. The chain has TRBV20-1 and TRBJ2-5; TRBD2 agrees at 9 bases. Germline V gene sequence: CDR1 DFQATT, CDR2 SNEGSKA (reference sequence). The CDR3 is 13 amino acids. The V and J ends lost 6 bases and 2 bases, in that order; junction bases with no gene match: 4.

The rearrangement uses TRBV7-7 and TRBJ2-2; D may be TRBD1 (5 bases). The CDR3 runs 13 residues. Germline V gene data show CDR1 as SSHAT and CDR2 as FNYEAQ (reference sequence). V lost 5 bases and J 5 bases, leaving 9 bases between the germline ends. The CDR3 DNA reads TGTGCCAGCAGCCCGCACAGGACCGGGGAGCTGTTTTTT. Translation gives CASSPHRTGELFF.

This clonotype came up many times. This rearrangement joins TRBV12-3 or TRBV12-4 to TRBJ1-4; no clear D gene. This CDR3 region has 16 residues. V was clipped by 1 base and J by 1 base, with 10 bases between them. CDR3 bases: TGTGCCAGCAGTTTAGTCGGGCTTGGAACTAATGAAAAACTGTTTTTT. This codes for CASSLVGLGTNEKLFF.

This chain uses TRBV5-5 with TRBJ2-2; 9 bases align to TRBD1. Germline assignment: CDR1 SGHKS and CDR2 YYEKEE (reference sequence). The CDR3 loop spans 16 amino acids. The V gene end was trimmed by 2 bases and the J gene end by 4 bases; junction bases not matched to a gene: 6. This CDR3 reads CASSFPTGGITGELFF. As DNA, the CDR3 is TGTGCCAGCAGCTTTCCGACAGGGGGGATCACCGGGGAGCTGTTTTTT.

This clonotype has just a few counts. The chain is built from TRBV5-1 and TRBJ1-2, with D perhaps TRBD1 (5 bases). This CDR3 spans 15 amino acids. Trimming pared 3 bases from V and 4 bases from J, leaving 16 bases between. CDR1 and CDR2 (germline): SGHRS, YFSETQ. CDR3 sequence (DNA): TGCGCCAGCAGCTCAGACAGTTCCAGATTCTATGGCTACACCTTC. Its protein product is CASSSDSSRFYGYTF.

This sequence joins TRBV10-3 and TRBJ2-3, with 10 bases matching TRBD2. There are 17 residues in the CDR3. After removal of 3 bases from V and 4 bases from J, the junction contained 10 bases not matched to a gene. CDR1 and CDR2 (germline): ENHRY, SYGVKD. CDR3: CAISDQRGLAKADTQYF. As DNA, the CDR3 is TGTGCCATCAGTGACCAACGGGGACTAGCGAAGGCAGATACGCAGTATTTT.

This chain uses TRBV24-1 with TRBJ1-1; D ambiguous. The V end was cut by 5 bases, the J end by 4 bases, with 4 bases between. There are 11 residues in the CDR3. CDR1 and CDR2 (germline): KGHDR, SFDVKD. CDR3 bases: TGTGCCACCAGTGCAGGCACTGAAGCTTTCTTT. Translating gives CATSAGTEAFF.

There are a few counts of this clonotype. The chain is built from TRBV14 and TRBJ2-1; 8 bases line up with TRBD2. J lost 6 bases, V lost 2 bases, and 9 bases had no gene match. Germline lookup yields CDR1 SGHDN and CDR2 FVKESK. The CDR3 spans 16 residues. CDR3 DNA sequence: TGTGCCAGCAGCCAAAACTCTCCGGGAGGGCGCAATGAGCAGTTCTTC. It translates to CASSQNSPGGRNEQFF.

The table lists this clonotype with a few counts. The rearrangement uses TRBV6-1 and TRBJ1-5; a weak D match, TRBD1 (6 bases). The CDR3 runs 15 residues. Trimming pared 6 bases from V and 0 bases from J, leaving 12 bases between. The germline gives CDR1 MNHNS, CDR2 SASEGT. CDR3 protein: CASSRLQGSNQPQHF. Here the CDR3 DNA reads TGTGCCAGCAGCCGTCTACAGGGTAGCAATCAGCCCCAGCATTTT.

This clonotype was detected once. This chain joins TRBV5-6 and TRBJ2-2, with 8 bases matching TRBD1. Trimming removed 0 bases from V and 7 bases from J; junction bases left unmatched: 2. This CDR3 is 14 amino acids long. Germline CDR1 is SGHDT and CDR2 is YYEEEE. CDR3 region: CASSLGDRRGELFF. DNA for the CDR3: TGTGCCAGCAGCTTGGGGGACAGGCGCGGGGAGCTGTTTTTT.

The genes are TRBV28 and TRBJ2-1; D is perhaps TRBD2 (6 bases). Germline V CDR1 and CDR2: MDHEN, SYDVKM. The ends were cut back, 6 bases at V and 4 bases at J, with 22 bases in the middle. The CDR3 sequence is 17 residues long. The DNA of the CDR3 is TGTGCCAGCAGACCCTTTTGGCGGGAATCCGGGTACAATGAGCAGTTCTTC. It yields the protein CASRPFWRESGYNEQFF.

This clonotype was seen more than once but under ten times. The chain combines TRBV3-1 with TRBJ2-7; 9 bases agree with TRBD1. This CDR3 has 14 amino acids. Germline values: CDR1 LGHDT, CDR2 YNNKEL (reference sequence). V lost 4 bases to trimming and J lost 5 bases; unmatched junction nucleotides: 6. The CDR3 here is CASSPYRGLDEQYF. CDR3 DNA: TGTGCCAGCAGCCCCTACAGGGGGCTGGACGAGCAGTACTTC.

The chain combines TRBV12-3 or TRBV12-4 with TRBJ1-5, with TRBD1 matching over 10 bases. After removal of 3 bases from V and 2 bases from J, the junction contained 7 bases not matched to a gene. This CDR3 region has 17 residues. This CDR3 is CASSFTQTGGGNQPQHF. The CDR3 nucleotides are TGTGCCAGCAGTTTCACCCAGACAGGGGGCGGCAATCAGCCCCAGCATTTT.